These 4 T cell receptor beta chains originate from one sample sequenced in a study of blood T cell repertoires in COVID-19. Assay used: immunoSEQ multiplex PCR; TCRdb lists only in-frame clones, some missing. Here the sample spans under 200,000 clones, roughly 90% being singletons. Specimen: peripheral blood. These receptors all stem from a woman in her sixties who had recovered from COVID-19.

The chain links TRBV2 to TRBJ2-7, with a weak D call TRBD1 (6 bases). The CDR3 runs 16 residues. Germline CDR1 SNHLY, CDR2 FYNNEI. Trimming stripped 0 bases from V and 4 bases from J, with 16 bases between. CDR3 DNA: TGTGCCAGCAGTGAAGCGCCCGACGCGACAGGATACGAGCAGTACTTC. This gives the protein CASSEAPDATGYEQYF.

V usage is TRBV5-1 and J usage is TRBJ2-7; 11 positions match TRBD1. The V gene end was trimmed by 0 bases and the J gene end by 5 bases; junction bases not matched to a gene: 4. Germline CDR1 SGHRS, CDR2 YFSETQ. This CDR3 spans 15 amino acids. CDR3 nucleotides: TGCGCCAGCAGCTTGGGCGGGACAGGGGGACACGAGCAGTACTTC. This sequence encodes CASSLGGTGGHEQYF.

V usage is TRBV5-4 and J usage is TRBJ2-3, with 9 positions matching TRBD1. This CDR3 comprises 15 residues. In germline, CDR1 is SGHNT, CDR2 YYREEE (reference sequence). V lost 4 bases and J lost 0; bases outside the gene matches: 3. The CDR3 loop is CASSRQGVSTDTQYF. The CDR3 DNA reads TGTGCCAGCAGCCGACAGGGGGTGAGCACAGATACGCAGTATTTT.

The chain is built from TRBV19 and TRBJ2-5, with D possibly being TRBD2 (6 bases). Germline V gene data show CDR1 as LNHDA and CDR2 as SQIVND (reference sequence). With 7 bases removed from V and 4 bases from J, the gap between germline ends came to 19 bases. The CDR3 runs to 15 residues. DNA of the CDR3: TGTGCCAGTACCGATATAGCGGCAGGGACAGAGACCCAGTACTTC. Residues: CASTDIAAGTETQYF.